This TCR beta chain is drawn from a study of circulating CD8 cells and anti-PD-1 response in melanoma. Looking at the study overall: About 55% of the 13 melanoma patients received first-line anti-PD-1 therapy.

There are 16 residues in the CDR3. Between the trimmed V and J ends, which lost 5 bases and 0 bases, there was a span of 14 bases. Per germline, CDR1 SEHNR and CDR2 FQNEAQ (reference sequence). Each library started from roughly 15 ng of total RNA using the QIAseq Immune Repertoire TCR panel. Each CDR3 protein is one row after TCRdb ran MiXCR on the reads. This sample has roughly 450 distinct CDR3 sequences, with roughly 7% found just once. On this clonotype itself: The conserved phenylalanine or tryptophan normally closing the CDR3 is absent here, so this likely arose from a read error.

Four subsets defined by PD-1 and/or TIGIT were sorted from live CD3+CD8+TCRalphabeta+ cells. The TCR sequence derives from a human donor with melanoma. The chain joins TRBV7-9 to TRBJ2-1; D might be TRBD2 (5 bases). The sequenced sample was CD8+ T cells from PBMCs, obtained at baseline or after one month of anti-PD-1 therapy (not recorded which). CDR3 bases: TGTGCCAGCAGCGGGCTACGGGGTAGCTCCTACAATGAGCAGTTCCTC. Its protein product is CASSGLRGSSYNEQFL.